What follows is one T cell receptor beta chain and its context. The sample contains more than one DNA sequence encoding this CDR3. This record belongs to a study of shared clonotypes between healthy human individuals. Deletions cut 3 bases from V and 4 bases from J, with 6 bases between. There are 13 residues in the CDR3. Germline lookup yields CDR1 SGHAT and CDR2 FQNNGV. Libraries were prepared by immunoSEQ multiplex PCR; TCRdb keeps only in-frame clonotypes and omits some of them. The table has more than 2,000,000 clones, over 85% seen once. This sequence originates from a man aged 18 to 29 in good health. V gene TRBV11-2 combines with J gene TRBJ2-2; D unresolved. The sample taken for sequencing was naive CD4+ T cells sorted from blood. The sample's subset: CD45RA+ positively selected. CDR3 residues: CASSLGSTGELFF. CDR3 nucleotide sequence: TGTGCCAGCAGCTTGGGGTCCACCGGGGAGCTGTTTTTT.